Below, 9 T cell receptor beta chains from the same sample are listed, as sequenced in a study of cytomegalovirus exposure and HLA in healthy donors. The primer mix had 60 Vbeta and 13 Jbeta primers. The data were produced by immunoSEQ multiplex PCR, yet TCRdb's version contains in-frame clones alone and is incomplete. The table shows roughly 160,000 clones, with less than 80% occurring only once. The source material was PBMCs. The receptor source for this set is a man between 40 and 49 years old in good health and CMV-seronegative.

The chain links TRBV11-3 to TRBJ1-5; 8 nucleotides match TRBD1. This CDR3 spans 18 amino acids. V lost 5 bases and J lost 2; bases outside the gene matches: 14. Germline CDR1 SGHNT, CDR2 YENEEA. The CDR3 spells CASSPVARGRGCNQPQHF. The CDR3, as DNA: TGTGCCAGCAGCCCGGTCGCCAGGGGGCGCGGGTGCAATCAGCCCCAGCATTTT.

This clone was counted once. This sequence joins TRBV19 and TRBJ2-7; 9 nucleotides agree with TRBD1. V was pared by 4 bases and J by 2 bases, with 3 bases of the junction left unmatched. Germline V gene sequence: CDR1 LNHDA, CDR2 SQIVND (reference sequence). This CDR3 has 14 amino acids. CDR3 DNA: TGTGCCAGTAGTAGGAGGGACAGGGCCTACGAGCAGTACTTC. It codes for CASSRRDRAYEQYF.

The rearrangement uses TRBV6-5 and TRBJ2-5, with 12 nucleotides matching TRBD2. From germline, CDR1 is MNHEY and CDR2 SVGAGI. V shed 6 bases, J shed 4 bases, and the junction held 6 bases outside the gene matches. This CDR3 contains 15 residues. For the CDR3, the DNA is TGTGCCAGCAGCCTAACTAGCGGGGGGCCAGAGACCCAGTACTTC. Translated, it gives CASSLTSGGPETQYF.

The CDR3 here is CASGDTRWGETQYF. CDR3 DNA: TGTGCCAGCGGGGACACACGCTGGGGGGAGACCCAGTACTTC. The rearrangement joins TRBV6-1 to TRBJ2-5; possible D gene TRBD1, 6 bases. Per germline, CDR1 MNHNS and CDR2 SASEGT. The CDR3 is 14 residues long. V lost 8 bases and J 5 bases, leaving 18 bases between the germline ends.

Here the CDR3 DNA reads TGTGCCAGCAGCTGGACAGGGTCCTACGAGCAGTACTTC. Translation: CASSWTGSYEQYF. This chain uses TRBV5-6 with TRBJ2-7; 8 bases agree with TRBD1. J lost 1 base, V lost 3 bases, and 0 bases had no gene match. The CDR3 is made up of 13 amino acids. Germline CDR1 and CDR2: SGHDT and YYEEEE.

This clone was found a few times. The chain joins TRBV5-6 to TRBJ2-3, with a possible D match to TRBD2 (5 bases). The CDR3 runs 16 residues. Trimming took 1 base from V and 4 from J, leaving 16 bases between them. CDR1 and CDR2 (germline): SGHDT, YYEEEE. The CDR3 DNA sequence: TGTGCCAGCAGCTTGATTGCAGCGGAGATGGCAGATACGCAGTATTTT. Translated: CASSLIAAEMADTQYF.

J is TRBJ2-3 and V is TRBV5-4; perhaps TRBD2 as D (6 bases). There are 14 residues in the CDR3. V gave up 5 bases and J gave up 8 bases, with 18 bases separating them. CDR1 and CDR2 from the germline V gene are SGHNT and YYREEE (reference sequence). This CDR3 is CASSQEGWDSTQYF. DNA for the CDR3: TGTGCCAGCAGTCAGGAAGGGTGGGACTCTACGCAGTATTTT.

This chain links TRBV11-2 with TRBJ2-1; no reliable D call. V was trimmed by 1 base and J by 0 bases, leaving 10 bases between them. The CDR3 spans 16 residues. Germline V CDR1 and CDR2: SGHAT, FQNNGV. The chain's CDR3 is CASSLAGSSSYNEQFF. In DNA, the CDR3 is TGTGCCAGCAGCTTAGCGGGTTCTAGCTCCTACAATGAGCAGTTCTTC.

This chain uses TRBV30 with TRBJ2-5, with 9 positions matching TRBD1. Germline V gives CDR1 GTSNPN, CDR2 SVGIG (reference sequence). The trim removed 4 bases at V and 11 bases at J, leaving 11 bases unmatched. The CDR3 is 13 residues long. Here the CDR3 reads CAWTRQGVGEQYF. The CDR3 DNA sequence: TGTGCCTGGACCCGACAGGGGGTGGGGGAGCAGTACTTC.